One sample yielded the 18 T cell receptor beta chains listed below, sequenced in a study of tumor and adjacent non-tumor tissue in lung cancer. This sample's RNA came from whole unsorted tissue. This non-tumor lung sample came from over 3 cm beyond the tumor edge. The library came from three nested PCR rounds adapted from ARM-PCR protocols. TCRdb reprocessed the multiplex PCR reads via MiXCR and lists one record per CDR3 protein. This sample has around 50,000 distinct CDR3 sequences, with 64% found just once. Sequenced sample: distant non-tumor lung tissue. Every receptor here comes from a woman in her 70s with non-small cell lung cancer.

About this clonotype: The junction shows a germline mismatch at one end, possibly a read error. The chain combines TRBV6-2 or TRBV6-3 with TRBJ2-1, with 8 nucleotides matching TRBD2. Germline CDR1 is MNHEY and CDR2 is SVGEGT. The CDR3 is 17 residues long. The CDR3 is CASSYIRAGGPYHEQFF. The CDR3 DNA is TGTGCCAGCAGTTATATTAGGGCGGGAGGCCCCTACCATGAGCAGTTCTTC.

As to this clonotype: Without the conserved terminal phenylalanine or tryptophan, this CDR3 likely stems from a read error. J is TRBJ2-7 and V is TRBV12-3 or TRBV12-4; tentative D call: TRBD2 (6 bases). With 9 bases removed from V and 3 bases from J, the gap between germline ends came to 15 bases. The length of the CDR3 is 13 residues. CDR3 in DNA: TGTGCCAGAGGGAACGGGAGTGACTACGAGCAGTACTGC. Encoded protein: CARGNGSDYEQYC.

Comment on this clonotype: A much larger clone sits a single nucleotide away, making a read error possible. The CDR3 nucleotides read TGTGCCAGCAGTGTCCGGGACAGACCTAATGAGCAGTTCTTC. It translates to CASSVRDRPNEQFF. V and J are TRBV28 and TRBJ2-1; 7 positions match TRBD1. The germline gives CDR1 MDHEN, CDR2 SYDVKM. Unmatched junction bases numbered 8, after V lost 5 bases and J lost 7 bases. The CDR3 contains 14 residues.

About this clonotype: A read error may produce the germline difference seen at one junction end. V usage is TRBV5-1 and J usage is TRBJ2-3; 10 nucleotides line up with TRBD2. This CDR3 spans 21 amino acids. In germline, CDR1 is SGHRS, CDR2 YFSETQ. The CDR3 DNA is TGCGCCAGCAGCTACCCGCTCACGAGCAGCGGGAGGGCCGAAAACACAGATACTCAGTATTTT. Encoded protein: CASSYPLTSSGRAENTDTQYF.

About this clonotype itself: Its ends do not fully match the called genes, so a read error is possible. The J gene is TRBJ2-1, the V gene TRBV5-6; D is perhaps TRBD2 (5 bases). The CDR3 totals 15 residues. CDR1 SGHDT and CDR2 YYEEEE come from the germline V gene. In DNA form, the CDR3 reads TGCGCCAGCAGCTCGGGATCCCAGGAAGAGGATGAGCAGTTCTTC. As protein: CASSSGSQEEDEQFF. Drawing the rest from reference TRBV5-6 and TRBJ2-1, the complete variable domain is DAGVTQSPTHLIKTRGQQVTLRCSPKSGHDTVSWYQQALGQGPQFIFQYYEEEERQRGNFPDRFSGHQFPNYSSELNVNALLLGDSALYLCASSSGSQEEDEQFFGPGTRLTVL.

As for this clonotype: One junction end disagrees with the germline gene, perhaps due to a read error. V is TRBV6-1 and J is TRBJ1-5; D not certain. Germline lookup yields CDR1 MNHNS and CDR2 SASEGT. The CDR3 runs 14 residues. The CDR3 DNA is TGTGCCAGAAGTGAAGCATGGGAAAATCAGCCCCAGCATTTT. This encodes CARSEAWENQPQHF.

As concerns this clonotype: The junction and the germline gene differ at one end; a read error may be behind it. J is TRBJ1-4 and V is TRBV28, with no clear D. Germline V gene data show CDR1 as MDHEN and CDR2 as SYDVKM. The CDR3 has 15 residues. DNA of the CDR3: TGCGCCAGCTTTCATCAGGTAGACCCGAATGAAAAACTGTTTTTT. This codes for CASFHQVDPNEKLFF.

This clonotype rates as medium-sized (0.01 to 0.1%). This chain connects TRBV4-1 to TRBJ2-4; D tentatively fits TRBD1 or TRBD2 (5 bases each). This CDR3 has 15 amino acids. Germline assignment: CDR1 MGHRA and CDR2 YSYEKL. The ends were cut back, 3 bases at V and 3 bases at J, with 12 bases in the middle. The DNA of the CDR3 is TGCGCCAGCAGCCAGGGACCAAGCGTCAAAAACATTCAGTACTTC. As protein: CASSQGPSVKNIQYF.

CDR3 sequence (DNA): TGTTCCTGCAGTGACAATGAGCAGTTCTTC. Its translation: CSCSDNEQFF. This rearrangement joins TRBV28 to TRBJ2-1; D is undetermined. Germline V lookup: CDR1 MDHEN, CDR2 SYDVKM. The CDR3 is 10 residues long.

This clonotype occurred many times. The CDR3 DNA follows: TGTGCCACCAGTGCCCCCTTGGACAGGGGGACAGATACGCAGTATTTT. This sequence encodes CATSAPLDRGTDTQYF. The chain is built from TRBV24-1 and TRBJ2-3; 10 bases match TRBD1. CDR3 length: 16 residues. The junction had 7 bases not matched to a gene; V was cut back by 5 bases and J by 3 bases. Germline CDR1 and CDR2: KGHDR and SFDVKD.

This clonotype was found many times. J is TRBJ1-4 and V is TRBV5-6; 7 bases map to TRBD1. The V gene end was trimmed by 3 bases and the J gene end by 10 bases; junction bases not matched to a gene: 15. The CDR3 extends over 16 amino acids. Germline lookup yields CDR1 SGHDT and CDR2 YYEEEE. The CDR3 reads CASSSWSGTAIGKLFF. CDR3 nucleotide sequence: TGTGCCAGCAGCTCTTGGTCCGGGACAGCTATCGGAAAACTGTTTTTT.

Worth noting for this clonotype: One end of the junction does not line up with germline, which may come from a read error. The rearrangement links TRBV6-5 to TRBJ1-2, with D uncertain. This CDR3 comprises 13 residues. Germline V gives CDR1 MNHEY, CDR2 SVGAGI. The CDR3 DNA is TGTGCCAGCTGTTACTCTACGGTTTATGGCTACACCTTC. Translation: CASCYSTVYGYTF.

Concerning this clonotype itself: Germline is not matched at one junction end, which may reflect a read error. The chain joins TRBV29-1 to TRBJ1-1; 7 bases are shared with TRBD1. The CDR3 contains 13 residues. Germline CDR1 reads SQVTM; CDR2 reads ANQGSEA. The CDR3 loop is CSAQTGCDTEAFF. The CDR3 DNA reads as TGCAGCGCCCAGACAGGGTGTGACACTGAGGCTTTCTTT.

To note about this clonotype: As the CDR3 is not closed by the conserved phenylalanine or tryptophan, this likely results from a read error. This rearrangement joins TRBV29-1 to TRBJ2-2; 7 bases are a match to TRBD2. The CDR3 runs 17 residues. Trimming at V came to 6 bases and at J to 4 bases, leaving 17 bases not matched to a gene. CDR1 and CDR2 (germline): SQVTM, ANQGSEA. The CDR3 reads CSVQGGGSGTITGELFY. The CDR3 bases are TGCAGCGTCCAAGGTGGGGGGAGCGGGACGATCACCGGGGAGCTGTTTTAT.

A remark on this clonotype: Given a much more abundant clone one base away, this may be a read error. The chain uses TRBV5-6 and TRBJ2-2, with D maybe TRBD1 (5 bases). The CDR3 is 16 amino acids. The V and J ends lost 4 bases and 0 bases respectively, with 13 bases between them. From germline, CDR1 is SGHDT and CDR2 YYEEEE. The CDR3 bases are TGTGCCAGCAGCCCCACAGACAGCGCGAACACCGGGGAGCTGTTTTTT. Residues: CASSPTDSANTGELFF.

A word on this clonotype: A read error may account for a junction end that differs from germline. The V call is TRBV29-1, the J call TRBJ2-2; D possibly corresponds to TRBD2 (5 bases). CDR3 length: 11 amino acids. The germline gives CDR1 SQVTM, CDR2 ANQGSEA. This chain's CDR3 is CNVEETGELFF. The CDR3 bases are TGCAACGTTGAGGAAACCGGGGAGCTCTTTTTT.

The rearrangement links TRBV7-6 to TRBJ1-2; D perhaps matches TRBD1 (5 bases). This CDR3 comprises 12 residues. CDR1 and CDR2 (germline): SGHVS, FNYEAQ. V dropped 5 bases and J dropped 5 bases, with 9 bases sitting between them. CDR3: CASSKDSYGYTF. The CDR3 DNA reads TGTGCCAGCAGCAAAGACAGTTATGGCTACACCTTC.

Worth noting for this clonotype: Because the CDR3 is missing its conserved closing phenylalanine or tryptophan, this is likely a read error. The rearrangement links TRBV4-2 to TRBJ1-2, with 8 positions matching TRBD1. Germline V lookup: CDR1 LGHNA, CDR2 YNFKEQ. The CDR3 has 16 residues. Trimming cost V 4 bases and J 2 bases; bases outside gene matches: 9. The CDR3 loop is CASSLGRGRVNYGYTS. The CDR3 region has the DNA TGTGCCAGCAGCCTAGGCAGGGGGCGTGTGAACTATGGCTACACCTCC.